These 8 T cell receptor beta chains originate from one sample sequenced in a study of low-dose radiotherapy and immunotherapy resistance in tumors. cDNA synthesis used a TRAV/TRBV-specific primer set for both chains. With a V-primer adapter and a constant-region primer, TCRs were amplified for about 20 PCR cycles. TCRdb itself ran the reads through MiXCR, one entry per CDR3 protein. The table includes approximately 70,000 distinct CDR3 sequences, about a third detected once. The time point here: before trial treatment. The source material was PBMCs, sampled before treatment. The receptors were sampled from a female donor with ovarian cancer.

A note on this clonotype: A far larger clone lies a single base away; this is likely a read error. V is TRBV5-3 and J is TRBJ2-7; 10 bases agree with TRBD1. TRBV5-3 is placed among ORFs of uncertain function. The CDR3 covers 20 residues. The junction had 27 bases not matched to a gene; V was cut back by 9 bases and J by 3 bases. CDR3 protein: CANRPWGVPGQGQGVYEQYF. For the CDR3, the DNA is TGTGCCAACAGGCCCTGGGGGGTCCCGGGACAGGGGCAGGGGGTCTACGAGCAGTACTTC.

Many counts were recorded for this clonotype. The chain has TRBV6-2 or TRBV6-3 and TRBJ2-6, with 7 bases aligning to TRBD1. Germline V gene data show CDR1 as MNHEY and CDR2 as SVGEGT. Unmatched junction bases numbered 28, after V lost 5 bases and J lost 0 bases. The CDR3 contains 24 residues. DNA of the CDR3: TGTGCCAGCAGTCGTAGGTCGAGGGACAGTGCTTACAATGTCAAAATCTCTGGGGCCAACGTCCTGACTTTC. Its translation is CASSRRSRDSAYNVKISGANVLTF.

In its sample, this clonotype was seen many times. This chain uses TRBV6-2 or TRBV6-3 with TRBJ2-2; TRBD2 matches 9 bases. The CDR3 is 16 residues long. Trimming removed 6 bases from V and 1 base from J; junction bases left unmatched: 6. The V gene's germline CDR1 is MNHEY and CDR2 SVGEGT. The CDR3 spells CASRRGLAGNTGELFF. The CDR3 nucleotides read TGTGCCAGCAGGCGGGGACTAGCTGGGAACACCGGGGAGCTGTTTTTT.

This clonotype was counted ten times or more. V and J are TRBV14 and TRBJ2-1; weak D call: TRBD1 (5 bases). CDR1 is SGHDN and CDR2 is FVKESK in the germline V gene. The CDR3 loop spans 16 amino acids. V lost 3 bases, J lost 0 bases, and 12 bases lay in between. The CDR3 here is CASSQLRGLSYNEQFF. CDR3 coding DNA: TGTGCCAGCAGCCAGCTTAGGGGCCTCTCCTACAATGAGCAGTTCTTC.

This clonotype was detected ten times or more. The chain links TRBV11-1 to TRBJ2-3; TRBD2 agrees at 11 bases. V trimming: 5 bases; J trimming: 0 bases; junction bases outside the gene matches: 7. The CDR3 is 17 residues long. The V gene's germline CDR1 is SGHAT and CDR2 FQDESV (reference sequence). The CDR3 DNA reads TGTGCCAGCAGCAACCCGGGACTAGCGGCTAGCACAGATACGCAGTATTTT. Protein: CASSNPGLAASTDTQYF.

Ten or more counts support this clonotype. The chain uses TRBV29-1 and TRBJ1-3, with TRBD1 identical over 10 bases. The CDR3 runs to 17 residues. CDR1 SQVTM and CDR2 ANQGSEA come from the germline V gene. J gave up 3 bases and V 2 bases, and 10 bases lay outside the gene matches. The CDR3 DNA follows: TGCAGCGTTGAAAAGTTTCGACAGGGGGCTGTTGGAAACACCATATATTTT. It codes for CSVEKFRQGAVGNTIYF.

In its sample, this clonotype was seen many times. This chain uses TRBV9 with TRBJ2-7; D could derive from TRBD1 or TRBD2 (5 bases each). The CDR3 sequence is 14 residues long. The V gene lost 0 bases and the J gene lost 2 bases, with 9 bases spanning the gap. Germline V gives CDR1 SGDLS, CDR2 YYNGEE. The CDR3 bases are TGTGCCAGCAGCGTAGGGGACGGCACCTACGAGCAGTACTTC. It is translated as CASSVGDGTYEQYF.

This clonotype has at least ten counts. The chain has TRBV11-1 and TRBJ1-1, with 9 bases matching TRBD1. The CDR3 extends over 15 amino acids. Germline V gene lookup returns CDR1 SGHAT and CDR2 FQDESV (reference sequence). Trimming removed 5 bases from V and 4 bases from J; junction bases left unmatched: 8. The CDR3: CASSPQTGGVTEAFF. CDR3 in DNA: TGTGCCAGCAGCCCCCAGACAGGGGGGGTCACTGAAGCTTTCTTT.